The clone carrying this T cell receptor (beta chain) occurred a few times. What it binds is unknown. The source of the sample is a study of CD8 T cells in ankylosing spondylitis. Broader study findings: Among TCR beta sequences, a motif of eight highly homologous variants appeared characteristic of ankylosing spondylitis blood. Clones tied to disease were said to be significantly enriched in matched ankylosing spondylitis synovial fluid.

The germline V and J ends were trimmed by 6 bases and 7 bases, with 9 bases remaining between them. Germline loops: CDR1 MNHEY, CDR2 SVGEGT. This CDR3 is built from 11 residues. For TCR beta, libraries came from quantitative 5'-RACE with molecular barcodes. TCRdb reprocessed the 5' RACE reads with MiXCR, giving one entry per CDR3 protein. The table includes hundreds of thousands of distinct CDR3 sequences, roughly 18% detected once. This chain connects TRBV6-2 or TRBV6-3 to TRBJ1-1; D not certain. Material for sequencing was blood, either unsorted or a sorted T cell fraction (not recorded which). This TCR derives from a male donor with ankylosing spondylitis. CDR3 loop: CASSEGYEAFF. DNA for the CDR3: TGTGCCAGCAGCGAGGGTTATGAAGCTTTCTTT.